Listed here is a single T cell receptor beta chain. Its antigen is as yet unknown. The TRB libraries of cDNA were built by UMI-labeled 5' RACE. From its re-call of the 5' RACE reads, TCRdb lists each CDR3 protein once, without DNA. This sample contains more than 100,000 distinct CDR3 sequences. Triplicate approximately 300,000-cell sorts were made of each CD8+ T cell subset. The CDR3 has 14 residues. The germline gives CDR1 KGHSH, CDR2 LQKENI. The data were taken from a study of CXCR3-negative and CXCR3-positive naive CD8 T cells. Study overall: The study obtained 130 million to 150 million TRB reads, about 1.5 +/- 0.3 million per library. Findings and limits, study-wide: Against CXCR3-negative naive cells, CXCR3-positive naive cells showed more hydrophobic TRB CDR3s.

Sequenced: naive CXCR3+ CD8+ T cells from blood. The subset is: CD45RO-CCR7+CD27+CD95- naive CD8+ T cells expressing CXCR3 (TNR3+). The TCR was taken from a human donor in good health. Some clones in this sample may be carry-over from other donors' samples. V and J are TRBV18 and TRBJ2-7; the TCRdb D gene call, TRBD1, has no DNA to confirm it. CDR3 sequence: CASSPWDRGREQYF.